In this sample, the clone carrying this T cell receptor beta chain turned up many times. The antigen is not known. The entry originates in a study of blood T cells in healthy people across ages. The V segment lost 5 bases and the J segment 6 bases; nucleotides outside the gene matches: 8. From germline, CDR1 is DFQATT and CDR2 SNEGSKA (reference sequence). The CDR3 contains 14 residues. Primers used in a second PCR of about 7 to 12 cycles were a sample-barcoded 5' primer and a J-beta primer mix. Each CDR3 protein is one row after TCRdb ran MiXCR on the 5' RACE reads. Of 630,000 or so distinct CDR3 sequences listed, about 30% are singletons. Study-level findings and limits: The fall in TCR beta diversity per million T cells was roughly linear with age. Naive T cell percentage strongly correlated with TCR beta diversity.

Isolation per sample recovered at least 6 million PBMCs. The receptor comes from a woman of 80 years or more in good health. Material for sequencing was blood. The V call is TRBV20-1, the J call TRBJ2-1, with 9 bases aligning to TRBD1. CDR3: CSALRPGQGNEQFF. The CDR3, as DNA: TGCAGTGCTTTACGACCGGGACAGGGCAATGAGCAGTTCTTC.